These 11 T cell receptor beta chains share one sample of origin, sequenced in a study of shared clonotypes between healthy human individuals. TCRdb keeps only in-frame clones here, not all; method: immunoSEQ multiplex PCR. The sample has 2,100,000 or so clones; 90% to 96% are singletons. Sequenced: naive CD4+ T cells sorted from blood. Documented subset: CD45RA+ positively selected. Receptors were obtained from a man younger than 35 in good health.

The rearrangement uses TRBV27 and TRBJ2-7; TRBD1 agrees at 8 bases. This CDR3 contains 16 residues. Per the germline V gene, CDR1 is MNHEY and CDR2 is SMNVEV (reference sequence). After removal of 6 bases from V and 0 bases from J, the junction contained 10 bases not matched to a gene. The CDR3 DNA is TGTGCCAGCAGCCCCCCCTGGACAGGGAGCTCCTACGAGCAGTACTTC. This gives the protein CASSPPWTGSSYEQYF.

The chain recombines TRBV28 with TRBJ1-6; D gene unclear. The V end was cut by 5 bases, the J end by 4 bases, with 6 bases between. The CDR3 is made up of 13 amino acids. In germline, CDR1 is MDHEN, CDR2 SYDVKM. This chain's CDR3 is CASSGLYNSPLHF. In nucleotides, the CDR3 is TGTGCCAGCAGTGGCTTATATAATTCACCCCTCCACTTT.

This chain links TRBV10-3 with TRBJ2-3; D is unresolved. Germline CDR1 reads ENHRY; CDR2 reads SYGVKD. This CDR3 has 17 amino acids. V was pared by 1 base and J by 2 bases, with 16 bases between. The CDR3 is CAISELILSRDTDTQYF. The DNA of the CDR3 is TGTGCCATCAGTGAGTTAATCCTCTCTAGAGACACAGATACGCAGTATTTT.

The chain links TRBV4-3 to TRBJ2-3; D remains ambiguous. Germline V gives CDR1 LGHNA, CDR2 YSLEER. The CDR3 is 15 residues long. V lost 5 bases and J lost 3, with 15 bases in between. CDR3 region: CASSRFTVGTDTQYF. The CDR3 region has the DNA TGCGCCAGCAGCAGATTCACGGTCGGGACAGATACGCAGTATTTT.

The chain uses TRBV19 and TRBJ2-5; D gene unclear. The length of the CDR3 is 17 residues. CDR1 LNHDA and CDR2 SQIVND come from the germline V gene (reference sequence). Trimming left V 3 bases short and J 2 bases short, with 19 bases between. The CDR3 loop reads CASSIGVGREGQETQYF. The CDR3 nucleotides are TGTGCCAGTAGTATTGGAGTGGGAAGGGAAGGGCAAGAGACCCAGTACTTC.

The chain has TRBV9 and TRBJ2-6; 7 positions agree with TRBD1. The CDR3 has 18 amino acids. Germline V lookup: CDR1 SGDLS, CDR2 YYNGEE. V dropped 1 base and J dropped 1; count of bases not matched to a gene: 8. The CDR3 region is CASSVKGTASSGANVLTF. For the CDR3, the DNA is TGTGCCAGCAGCGTAAAGGGGACAGCATCTTCTGGGGCCAACGTCCTGACTTTC.

V usage is TRBV6-5 and J usage is TRBJ1-6, with TRBD1 matching over 8 bases. The germline V gene encodes CDR1 MNHEY and CDR2 SVGAGI. The CDR3 runs 16 residues. V gave up 4 bases and J gave up 8 bases; unmatched junction bases: 10. The CDR3 bases are TGTGCCAGCAGTTTGAGGTGGACAGGGTCGGATTCACCCCTCCACTTT. Its protein product is CASSLRWTGSDSPLHF.

The V call is TRBV27, the J call TRBJ2-7, with 7 bases fitting TRBD1. The ends lost 3 bases at V and 2 bases at J; junction bases unmatched: 7. The V gene's germline CDR1 is MNHEY and CDR2 SMNVEV (reference sequence). This CDR3 is built from 15 residues. In nucleotides, the CDR3 is TGTGCCAGCAGTTTGCGACAGGGATTCGCCTACGAGCAGTACTTC. It yields the protein CASSLRQGFAYEQYF.

The genes are TRBV5-1 and TRBJ1-2, with 8 bases lining up with TRBD1. The germline CDR1 and CDR2 sequences are SGHRS and YFSETQ. The CDR3 consists of 15 residues. V lost 0 bases to trimming and J lost 6 bases; unmatched junction nucleotides: 7. The CDR3 region is CASSLAGDRSHGYTF. In DNA form, the CDR3 reads TGCGCCAGCAGCTTGGCAGGGGACAGGAGCCATGGCTACACCTTC.

The chain links TRBV11-2 to TRBJ1-1; tentative D call: TRBD1 (5 bases). CDR3 size: 15 residues. V was cut by 7 bases and J by 1 base, with 16 bases left in between. Germline V gene data show CDR1 as SGHAT and CDR2 as FQNNGV. CDR3 sequence: CASTELGTPNTEAFF. CDR3 coding DNA: TGTGCCAGCACCGAGTTGGGGACTCCGAACACTGAAGCTTTCTTT.

V gene TRBV4-3 combines with J gene TRBJ2-7; 7 bases map to TRBD1. Germline V gene data show CDR1 as LGHNA and CDR2 as YSLEER. Trimming removed 1 base from V and 4 bases from J; junction bases left unmatched: 16. CDR3 length: 18 residues. The CDR3 region is CASSQVRPLTGDSYEQYF. The CDR3 DNA is TGCGCCAGCAGCCAAGTTCGTCCTTTAACAGGGGATAGTTACGAGCAGTACTTC.